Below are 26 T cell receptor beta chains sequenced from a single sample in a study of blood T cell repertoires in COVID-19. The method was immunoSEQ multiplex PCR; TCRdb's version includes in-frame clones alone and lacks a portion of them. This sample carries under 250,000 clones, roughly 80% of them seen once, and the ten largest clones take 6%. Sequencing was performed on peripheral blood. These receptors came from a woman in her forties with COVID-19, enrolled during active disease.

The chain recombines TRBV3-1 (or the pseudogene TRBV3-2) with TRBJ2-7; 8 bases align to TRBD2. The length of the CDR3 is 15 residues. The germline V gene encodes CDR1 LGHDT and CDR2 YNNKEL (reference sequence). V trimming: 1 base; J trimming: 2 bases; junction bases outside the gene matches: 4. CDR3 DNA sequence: TGTGCCAGCAGCCAAGCACCGGGACTAGCCTACGAGCAGTACTTC. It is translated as CASSQAPGLAYEQYF.

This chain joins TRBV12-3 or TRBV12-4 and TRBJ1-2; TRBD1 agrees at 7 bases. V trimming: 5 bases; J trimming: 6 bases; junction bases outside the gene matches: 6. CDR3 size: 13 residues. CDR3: CASSVQGRNGYTF. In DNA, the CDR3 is TGTGCCAGCAGTGTACAGGGGCGCAATGGCTACACCTTC.

DNA of the CDR3: TGTGCCAGCTCCTCAAGCGGGATGTCCTACGAGCAGTACTTC. Protein product: CASSSSGMSYEQYF. The chain uses TRBV7-9 and TRBJ2-7; 7 positions match TRBD2. The CDR3 loop spans 14 amino acids. The ends lost 8 bases at V and 1 base at J; junction bases unmatched: 8. Germline CDR1 and CDR2: SEHNR and FQNEAQ (reference sequence).

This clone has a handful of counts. CDR3 DNA: TGTGCCAGCAGCTCGGGACAGGGATCTAACTATGGCTACACCTTC. It encodes CASSSGQGSNYGYTF. This chain links TRBV7-9 with TRBJ1-2; 9 nucleotides agree with TRBD1. This CDR3 comprises 15 residues. Per the germline V gene, CDR1 is SEHNR and CDR2 is FQNEAQ (reference sequence). V lost 4 bases to trimming and J lost 0 bases; unmatched junction nucleotides: 3.

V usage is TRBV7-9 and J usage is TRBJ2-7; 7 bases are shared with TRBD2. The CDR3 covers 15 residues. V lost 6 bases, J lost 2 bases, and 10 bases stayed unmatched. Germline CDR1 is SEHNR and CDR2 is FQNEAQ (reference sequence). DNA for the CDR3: TGTGCCAGCAGTTTTTTGGCGGGAGTAGCCTACGAGCAGTACTTC. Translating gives CASSFLAGVAYEQYF.

The CDR3 sequence is CASSHAGASSSYEQYF. The CDR3 DNA follows: TGTGCCAGCAGTCACGCGGGGGCCTCGAGCTCCTACGAGCAGTACTTC. This rearrangement joins TRBV27 to TRBJ2-7; the D gene is possibly TRBD2 (7 bases). CDR1 is MNHEY and CDR2 is SMNVEV in the germline V gene (reference sequence). The length of the CDR3 is 16 residues. Trimming stripped 5 bases from V and 0 bases from J, with 17 bases between.

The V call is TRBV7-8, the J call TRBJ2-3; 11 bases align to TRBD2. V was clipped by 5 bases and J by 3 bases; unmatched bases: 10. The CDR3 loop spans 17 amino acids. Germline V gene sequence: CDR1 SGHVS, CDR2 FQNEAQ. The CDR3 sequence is CASSRGLAGGPTDTQYF. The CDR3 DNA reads TGTGCCAGCAGCCGCGGGTTAGCGGGGGGGCCGACAGATACGCAGTATTTT.

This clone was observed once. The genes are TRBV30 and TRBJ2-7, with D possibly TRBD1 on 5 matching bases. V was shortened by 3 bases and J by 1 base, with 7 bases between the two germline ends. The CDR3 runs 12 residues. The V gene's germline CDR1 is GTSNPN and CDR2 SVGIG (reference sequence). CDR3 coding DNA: TGTGCCTGGAGGCGACAGTCCTACGAGCAGTACTTC. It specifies CAWRRQSYEQYF.

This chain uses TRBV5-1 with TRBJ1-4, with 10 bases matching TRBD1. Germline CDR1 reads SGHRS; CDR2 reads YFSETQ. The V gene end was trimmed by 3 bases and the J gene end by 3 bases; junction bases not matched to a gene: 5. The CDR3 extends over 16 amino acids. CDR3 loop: CASSSWTGGANEKLFF. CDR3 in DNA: TGCGCCAGCAGCTCATGGACAGGGGGAGCTAATGAAAAACTGTTTTTT.

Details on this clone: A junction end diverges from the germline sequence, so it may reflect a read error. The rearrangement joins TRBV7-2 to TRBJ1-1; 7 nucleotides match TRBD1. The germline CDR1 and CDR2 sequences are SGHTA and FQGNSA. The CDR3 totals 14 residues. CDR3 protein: CASTLGGMNTEAFF. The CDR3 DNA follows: TGTGCCAGCACCTTAGGGGGCATGAACACTGAAGCTTTCTTT.

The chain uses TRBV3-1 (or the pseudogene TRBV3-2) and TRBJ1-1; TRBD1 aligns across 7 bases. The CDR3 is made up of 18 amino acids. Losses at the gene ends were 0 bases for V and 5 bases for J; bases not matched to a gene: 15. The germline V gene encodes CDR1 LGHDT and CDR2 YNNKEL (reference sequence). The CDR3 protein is CASSQDLAGGSYWTEAFF. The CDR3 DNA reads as TGTGCCAGCAGCCAAGATCTGGCAGGGGGTAGTTATTGGACTGAAGCTTTCTTT.

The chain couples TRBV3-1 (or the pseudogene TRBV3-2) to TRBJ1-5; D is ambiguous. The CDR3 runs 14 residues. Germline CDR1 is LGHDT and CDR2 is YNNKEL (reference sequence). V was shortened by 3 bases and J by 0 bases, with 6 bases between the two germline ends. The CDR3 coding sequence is TGTGCCAGCAGCCATGCGGGTAGCAATCAGCCCCAGCATTTT. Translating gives CASSHAGSNQPQHF.

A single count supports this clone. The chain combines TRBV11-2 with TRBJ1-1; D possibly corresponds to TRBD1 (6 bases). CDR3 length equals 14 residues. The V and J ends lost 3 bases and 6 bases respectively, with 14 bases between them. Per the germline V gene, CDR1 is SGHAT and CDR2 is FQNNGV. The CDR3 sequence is CASSFEQGRSEAFF. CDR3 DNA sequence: TGTGCCAGCAGCTTCGAACAGGGTCGATCTGAAGCTTTCTTT. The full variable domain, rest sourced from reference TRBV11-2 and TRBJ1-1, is EAGVAQSPRYKIIEKRQSVAFWCNPISGHATLYWYQQILGQGPKLLIQFQNNGVVDDSQLPKDRFSAERLKGVDSTLKIQPAKLEDSAVYLCASSFEQGRSEAFFGQGTRLTVV.

The CDR3 DNA reads as TGTGCCAGCTCACTCCTCCCTAGCGGAGGTCAGCCCCAGCATTTT. Translated: CASSLLPSGGQPQHF. The chain links TRBV18 to TRBJ1-5; D gene ambiguous. CDR3 length: 15 amino acids. The germline V gene has CDR1 KGHSH and CDR2 LQKENI. Trimming pared 4 bases from V and 6 bases from J, leaving 16 bases between.

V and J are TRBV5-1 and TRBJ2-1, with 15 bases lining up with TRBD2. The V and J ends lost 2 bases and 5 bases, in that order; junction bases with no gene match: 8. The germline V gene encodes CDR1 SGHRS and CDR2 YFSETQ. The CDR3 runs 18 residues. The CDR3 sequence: CASSLRSRTSGRDNEQFF. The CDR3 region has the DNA TGCGCCAGCAGCTTACGCTCTAGGACTAGCGGGAGGGACAATGAGCAGTTCTTC.

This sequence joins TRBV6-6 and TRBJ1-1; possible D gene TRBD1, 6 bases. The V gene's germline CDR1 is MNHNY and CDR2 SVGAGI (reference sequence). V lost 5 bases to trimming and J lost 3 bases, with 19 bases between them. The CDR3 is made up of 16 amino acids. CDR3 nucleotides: TGTGCCAGCAGTCCTGCAAACAGGGTAACCTACACTGAAGCTTTCTTT. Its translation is CASSPANRVTYTEAFF.

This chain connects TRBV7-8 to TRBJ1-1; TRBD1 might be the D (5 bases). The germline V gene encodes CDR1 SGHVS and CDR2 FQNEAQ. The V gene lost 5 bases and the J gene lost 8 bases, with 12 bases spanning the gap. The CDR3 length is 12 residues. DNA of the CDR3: TGTGCCAGCAGCCAAAACTCAGGGGAAGCTTTCTTT. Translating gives CASSQNSGEAFF. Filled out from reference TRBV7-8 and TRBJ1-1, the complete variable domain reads GAGVSQSPRYKVAKRGQDVALRCDPISGHVSLFWYQQALGQGPEFLTYFQNEAQLDKSGLPSDRFFAERPEGSVSTLKIQRTQQEDSAVYLCASSQNSGEAFFGQGTRLTVV.

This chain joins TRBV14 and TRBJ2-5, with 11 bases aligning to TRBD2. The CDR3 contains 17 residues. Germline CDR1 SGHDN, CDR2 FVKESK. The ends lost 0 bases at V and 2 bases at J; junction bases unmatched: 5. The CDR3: CASSQDRTSGRQETQYF. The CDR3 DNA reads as TGTGCCAGCAGCCAAGATAGGACTAGCGGGCGACAAGAGACCCAGTACTTC.

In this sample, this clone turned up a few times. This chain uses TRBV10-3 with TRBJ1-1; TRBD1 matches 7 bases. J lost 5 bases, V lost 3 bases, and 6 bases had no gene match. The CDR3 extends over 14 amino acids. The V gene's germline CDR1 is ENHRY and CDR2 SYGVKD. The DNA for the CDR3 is TGTGCCATCAGTGAAGGAACAGGGGTAACTGAAGCTTTCTTT. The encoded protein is CAISEGTGVTEAFF.

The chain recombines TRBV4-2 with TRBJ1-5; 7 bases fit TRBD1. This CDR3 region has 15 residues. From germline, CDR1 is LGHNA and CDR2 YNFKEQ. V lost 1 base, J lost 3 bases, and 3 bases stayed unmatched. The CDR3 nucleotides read TGTGCCAGCAGCCAAGGACAGGGCCCCAATCAGCCCCAGCATTTT. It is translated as CASSQGQGPNQPQHF.

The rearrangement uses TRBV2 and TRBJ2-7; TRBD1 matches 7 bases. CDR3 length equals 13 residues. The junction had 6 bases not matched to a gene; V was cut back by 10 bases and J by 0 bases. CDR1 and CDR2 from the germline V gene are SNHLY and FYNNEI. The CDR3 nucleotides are TGTGCCAACAAGGGGACAGACTCCTACGAGCAGTACTTC. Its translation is CANKGTDSYEQYF.

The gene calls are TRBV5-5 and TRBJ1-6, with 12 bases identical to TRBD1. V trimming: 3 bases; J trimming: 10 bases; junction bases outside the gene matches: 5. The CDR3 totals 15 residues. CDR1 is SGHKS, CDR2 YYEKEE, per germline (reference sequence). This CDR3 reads CASSSLGQGASPLHF. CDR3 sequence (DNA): TGTGCCAGCAGCTCCCTGGGACAGGGGGCCTCACCCCTCCACTTT.

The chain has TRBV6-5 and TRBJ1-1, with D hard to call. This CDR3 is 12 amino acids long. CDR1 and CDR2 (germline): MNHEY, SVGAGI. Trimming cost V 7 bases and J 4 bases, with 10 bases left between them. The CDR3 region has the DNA TGTGCCAGCATCCGCCGGGGCACTGAAGCTTTCTTT. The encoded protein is CASIRRGTEAFF.

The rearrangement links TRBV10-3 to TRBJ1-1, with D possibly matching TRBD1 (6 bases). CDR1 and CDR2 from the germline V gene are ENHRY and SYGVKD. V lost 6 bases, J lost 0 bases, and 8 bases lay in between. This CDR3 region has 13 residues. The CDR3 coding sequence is TGTGCCATCAGCAGGGGACTGAACACTGAAGCTTTCTTT. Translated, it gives CAISRGLNTEAFF.

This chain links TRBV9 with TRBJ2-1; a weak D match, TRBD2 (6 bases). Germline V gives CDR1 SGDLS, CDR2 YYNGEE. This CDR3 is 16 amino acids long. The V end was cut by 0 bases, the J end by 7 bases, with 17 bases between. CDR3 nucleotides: TGTGCCAGCAGCGTAGAATCGGGAGTAGTCGTGAATGAGCAGTTCTTC. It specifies CASSVESGVVVNEQFF. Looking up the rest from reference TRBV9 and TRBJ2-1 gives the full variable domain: DSGVTQTPKHLITATGQRVTLRCSPRSGDLSVYWYQQSLDQGLQFLIQYYNGEERAKGNILERFSAQQFPDLHSELNLSSLELGDSALYFCASSVESGVVVNEQFFGPGTRLTVL.

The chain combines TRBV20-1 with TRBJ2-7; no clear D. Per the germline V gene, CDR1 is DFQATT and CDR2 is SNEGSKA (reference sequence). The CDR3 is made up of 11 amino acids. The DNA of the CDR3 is TGCAGAGTAGCTTCGGGTCACGAGCAGTACTTC. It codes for CRVASGHEQYF.